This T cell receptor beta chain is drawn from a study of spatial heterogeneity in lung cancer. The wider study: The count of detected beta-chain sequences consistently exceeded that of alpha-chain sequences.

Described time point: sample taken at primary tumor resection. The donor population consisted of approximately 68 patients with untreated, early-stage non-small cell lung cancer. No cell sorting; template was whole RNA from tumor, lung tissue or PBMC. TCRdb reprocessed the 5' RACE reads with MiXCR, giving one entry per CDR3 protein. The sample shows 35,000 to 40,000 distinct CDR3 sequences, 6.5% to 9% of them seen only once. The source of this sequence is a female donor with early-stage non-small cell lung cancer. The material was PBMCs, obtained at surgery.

This CDR3 reads CASNAFSNTGELFF. The CDR3 DNA follows: TGTGCCAGCAACGCCTTTTCCAACACCGGGGAGCTGTTTTTT. This chain links TRBV5-4 with TRBJ2-2, with no clear D. Trimming shortened V by 6 bases and J by 2 bases, and 11 bases separated the two germline ends. There are 14 residues in the CDR3. CDR1 and CDR2 (germline): SGHNT, YYREEE (reference sequence). The variable domain in full, completed from reference TRBV5-4 and TRBJ2-2, reads ETGVTQSPTHLIKTRGQQVTLRCSSQSGHNTVSWYQQALGQGPQFIFQYYREEENGRGNFPPRFSGLQFPNYSSELNVNALELDDSALYLCASNAFSNTGELFFGEGSRLTVL.